These 20 T cell receptor beta chains originate from one sample sequenced in a study of OX40 agonist ivuxolimab in advanced cancers. Libraries were prepared by immunoSEQ multiplex PCR; TCRdb keeps only in-frame clonotypes and omits some of them. The sample includes around 80,000 clones, roughly 84% of them seen just once. This specimen was CD4+ or CD8+ T cells sorted from blood, taken in a trial of the OX40 agonist ivuxolimab. Receptor source: an adult with an advanced solid tumor such as melanoma, head and neck, liver or kidney cancer.

The V gene is TRBV6-5, the J gene TRBJ1-2, with D possibly matching TRBD1 (5 bases). Germline CDR1 and CDR2: MNHEY and SVGAGI. The CDR3 consists of 12 residues. V gave up 4 bases and J gave up 5 bases, with 8 bases separating them. CDR3 sequence reads: CASSSTEYGYTF. DNA of the CDR3: TGTGCCAGCAGTTCGACAGAGTATGGCTACACCTTC.

The rearrangement links TRBV6-6 to TRBJ2-5; possibly TRBD2 for D (6 bases). The CDR3 is 14 amino acids. Per the germline V gene, CDR1 is MNHNY and CDR2 is SVGAGI (reference sequence). Trimming cost V 4 bases and J 7 bases, with 16 bases left between them. The CDR3 DNA reads TGTGCCAGCAGTTTTGGGACTCCCTCCGGGACCCAGTACTTC. Translated: CASSFGTPSGTQYF.

The chain employs TRBV27 and TRBJ2-1; TRBD2 is a possible D gene (6 bases). The CDR3 covers 15 residues. Trimming removed 2 bases at V and 3 bases at J, with 11 bases between. CDR1 and CDR2 (germline): MNHEY, SMNVEV (reference sequence). CDR3: CASSLRAGNYNEQFF. The CDR3 region has the DNA TGTGCCAGCAGTTTAAGAGCGGGCAACTACAATGAGCAGTTCTTC.

The genes are TRBV6-5 and TRBJ2-2, with TRBD2 matching over 9 bases. Germline V gives CDR1 MNHEY, CDR2 SVGAGI. With V trimmed by 2 bases and J by 1 base, 2 bases remained unmatched. CDR3 length: 16 residues. CDR3 DNA sequence: TGTGCCAGCAGTTACATTAGCGGGGGGAACACCGGGGAGCTGTTTTTT. Its translation: CASSYISGGNTGELFF.

This clone was counted only a few times. This chain connects TRBV10-3 to TRBJ1-3, with no clear D. V gave up 7 bases and J gave up 2 bases, with 12 bases separating them. CDR3 length: 14 residues. Germline lookup yields CDR1 ENHRY and CDR2 SYGVKD. The CDR3 nucleotides are TGTGCCATCATGAGGGAGTCCACTGGAAACACCATATATTTT. Amino acids: CAIMRESTGNTIYF.

The CDR3 DNA sequence: TGTGCCAGCAGCTTAGGGCCAACTGGGGGACAGGGGAACATTCAGTACTTC. Amino acid sequence: CASSLGPTGGQGNIQYF. The rearrangement uses TRBV7-2 and TRBJ2-4, with 10 bases lining up with TRBD1. The CDR3 loop spans 17 amino acids. Germline V gene lookup returns CDR1 SGHTA and CDR2 FQGNSA. V lost 1 base to trimming and J lost 7 bases; unmatched junction nucleotides: 10.

This sequence joins TRBV2 and TRBJ1-1, with a possible D match to TRBD1 (5 bases). The germline V gene has CDR1 SNHLY and CDR2 FYNNEI. The V and J ends lost 4 bases and 1 base respectively, with 7 bases between them. The CDR3 covers 13 residues. The CDR3 region is CASSGRGNTEAFF. The DNA for the CDR3 is TGTGCCAGCAGTGGAAGGGGGAACACTGAAGCTTTCTTT.

This clone was detected only a few times. This chain connects TRBV7-2 to TRBJ2-4, with 9 bases matching TRBD2. V lost 5 bases, J lost 8 bases, and 7 bases stayed unmatched. Germline loops: CDR1 SGHTA, CDR2 FQGNSA. This CDR3 is built from 14 residues. This CDR3 is CASSTGTSPYIQYF. The CDR3 nucleotides read TGTGCCAGCAGCACCGGGACTAGCCCCTACATTCAGTACTTC.

This chain connects TRBV19 to TRBJ1-3; D unresolved. Trimming left V 11 bases short and J 0 bases short, with 8 bases between. The CDR3 runs to 12 residues. Germline CDR1 reads LNHDA; CDR2 reads SQIVND (reference sequence). As DNA, the CDR3 is TGTGCCGTAAGGAGCTCTGGAAACACCATATATTTT. As protein: CAVRSSGNTIYF. The variable domain in full, with the rest retrieved from reference TRBV19 and TRBJ1-3, is DGGITQSPKYLFRKEGQNVTLSCEQNLNHDAMYWYRQDPGQGLRLIYYSQIVNDFQKGDIAEGYSVSREKKESFPLTVTSAQKNPTAFYLCAVRSSGNTIYFGEGSWLTVV.

The chain couples TRBV27 to TRBJ2-6; D is possibly TRBD2 (6 bases). Per germline, CDR1 MNHEY and CDR2 SMNVEV (reference sequence). This CDR3 comprises 15 residues. Between the trimmed V and J ends, which lost 5 bases and 3 bases, there was a span of 11 bases. CDR3 sequence (DNA): TGTGCCAGCAGTCCCGGGACTTTTGGGGCCAACGTCCTGACTTTC. It codes for CASSPGTFGANVLTF.

This chain joins TRBV11-2 and TRBJ2-5; 7 bases are a match to TRBD2. The germline CDR1 and CDR2 sequences are SGHAT and FQNNGV. There are 16 residues in the CDR3. V shed 5 bases, J shed 7 bases, and the junction held 16 bases outside the gene matches. The CDR3 here is CASSHLAATTWGTQYF. The CDR3 coding sequence is TGTGCCAGCAGCCATCTAGCGGCCACCACATGGGGGACCCAGTACTTC.

Here the CDR3 reads CASSPQEGQETQYF. DNA of the CDR3: TGTGCCAGCTCACCACAAGAGGGACAAGAGACCCAGTACTTC. The rearrangement joins TRBV18 to TRBJ2-5; weak D call: TRBD2 (5 bases). The germline gives CDR1 KGHSH, CDR2 LQKENI. V was shortened by 1 base and J by 2 bases, with 8 bases between the two germline ends. CDR3 length: 14 amino acids. Full variable domain (outside the CDR3, taken from reference TRBV18 and TRBJ2-5): NAGVMQNPRHLVRRRGQEARLRCSPMKGHSHVYWYRQLPEEGLKFMVYLQKENIIDESGMPKERFSAEFPKEGPSILRIQQVVRGDSAAYFCASSPQEGQETQYFGPGTRLLVL.

The count of this clone is one. This chain links TRBV9 with TRBJ2-3; 7 bases fit TRBD2. J gave up 3 bases and V 1 base, and 8 bases lay outside the gene matches. Germline-derived CDR1 and CDR2 are SGDLS and YYNGEE. The CDR3 runs 16 residues. The CDR3 DNA follows: TGTGCCAGCAGCGTAACCCCGGGAGCGGGGACAGATACGCAGTATTTT. It yields the protein CASSVTPGAGTDTQYF.

The gene calls are TRBV9 and TRBJ2-3; 7 bases line up with TRBD2. Trimming at V came to 4 bases and at J to 0 bases, leaving 5 bases not matched to a gene. The CDR3 has 15 amino acids. Germline V CDR1 and CDR2: SGDLS, YYNGEE. The DNA for the CDR3 is TGTGCCAGCAGCCTCGGAGCGGGGAGCACAGATACGCAGTATTTT. Translated: CASSLGAGSTDTQYF.

This clone has just one count. The chain couples TRBV7-6 to TRBJ2-6; tentatively, D is TRBD1 (5 bases). CDR1 is SGHVS, CDR2 FNYEAQ, per germline. The CDR3 sequence is 17 residues long. V shed 1 base and J shed 1 base, with 11 bases lying between them. The CDR3 sequence is CASSLVSPGSGANVLTF. The CDR3 DNA reads TGTGCCAGCAGCTTAGTCTCACCAGGGTCTGGGGCCAACGTCCTGACTTTC.

The V gene is TRBV18, the J gene TRBJ2-1; D is unresolved. The V end lost 4 bases, the J end lost 7 bases, and 8 bases lay between the germline ends. The CDR3 loop spans 12 amino acids. The germline gives CDR1 KGHSH, CDR2 LQKENI. The CDR3 region is CASSRALNEQFF. The CDR3 bases are TGTGCCAGCTCACGAGCCTTAAATGAGCAGTTCTTC. Using reference TRBV18 and TRBJ2-1 for the parts outside the CDR3, the full variable domain is NAGVMQNPRHLVRRRGQEARLRCSPMKGHSHVYWYRQLPEEGLKFMVYLQKENIIDESGMPKERFSAEFPKEGPSILRIQQVVRGDSAAYFCASSRALNEQFFGPGTRLTVL.

This clone is a singleton in its sample. The chain carries TRBV7-3 and TRBJ1-2; possibly TRBD1 for D (5 bases). The CDR3 runs to 15 residues. Trimming cost V 5 bases and J 2 bases, with 15 bases left between them. Germline CDR1 SGHTA, CDR2 FQGTGA. CDR3 coding DNA: TGTGCCAGCAGCCCGGACCCACAGGAAAACTATGGCTACACCTTC. Translated, it gives CASSPDPQENYGYTF. The variable domain in full, completed from reference TRBV7-3 and TRBJ1-2, reads GAGVSQTPSNKVTEKGKYVELRCDPISGHTALYWYRQSLGQGPEFLIYFQGTGAADDSGLPNDRFFAVRPEGSVSTLKIQRTERGDSAVYLCASSPDPQENYGYTFGSGTRLTVV.

The V gene is TRBV5-8, the J gene TRBJ1-1; maybe TRBD1 (6 bases). The CDR3 length is 16 residues. CDR1 is SGHTS and CDR2 is YDEGEE in the germline V gene. Trimming removed 1 base from V and 2 bases from J, with 15 bases in between. CDR3 amino acids: CASSLYMGQRNTEAFF. In nucleotides, the CDR3 is TGTGCCAGCAGCTTGTACATGGGACAAAGAAACACTGAAGCTTTCTTT.

The rearrangement joins TRBV7-3 to TRBJ2-7; the D gene is possibly TRBD1 (6 bases). From germline, CDR1 is SGHTA and CDR2 FQGTGA. The CDR3 is 14 residues long. V gave up 4 bases and J gave up 1 base, with 11 bases separating them. CDR3 sequence: CASSSGGGSYEQYF. The CDR3 nucleotides are TGTGCCAGCAGCTCTGGGGGCGGTTCCTACGAGCAGTACTTC.

This sequence joins TRBV5-1 and TRBJ1-6; 8 bases map to TRBD1. Germline values: CDR1 SGHRS, CDR2 YFSETQ. The CDR3 runs to 15 residues. With 3 bases clipped from V and 7 bases from J, the junction kept 6 bases outside the gene matches. In nucleotides, the CDR3 is TGCGCCAGCAGCTCAGGGGGCCGGATAAATTCACCCCTCCACTTT. Its translation: CASSSGGRINSPLHF.